These 3 T cell receptor beta chains came from one sample sequenced in a study of T cell responses to AZD1222 COVID-19 vaccine. Profiling relied on immunoSEQ multiplex PCR, and the TCRdb table lists in-frame clones only, not all of them. The data hold fewer than 150,000 clones, with about nine tenths observed a single time. The sequencing here drew on peripheral blood, taken on day 0 of AZD1222 vaccination. Every receptor here comes from an adult in good health.

A single count supports this clone. The chain links TRBV7-3 to TRBJ1-1; 8 bases fit TRBD1. CDR1 and CDR2 from the germline V gene are SGHTA and FQGTGA. V lost 4 bases, J lost 11 bases, and 6 bases stayed unmatched. The CDR3 loop spans 12 amino acids. DNA of the CDR3: TGTGCCAGCAGCTCGGGGGACAGGAGGGCTTTCTTT. This translates into CASSSGDRRAFF.

This clone showed up just a few times. The chain has TRBV30 and TRBJ1-4; D ambiguous. CDR1 is GTSNPN, CDR2 SVGIG, per germline (reference sequence). The CDR3 covers 12 residues. V dropped 0 bases and J dropped 8 bases, with 7 bases sitting between them. The CDR3 reads CAWSVLREKLFF. CDR3 DNA: TGTGCCTGGAGTGTACTAAGGGAAAAACTGTTTTTT.

The chain couples TRBV30 to TRBJ1-6; 7 positions match TRBD1. J gave up 7 bases and V 2 bases, and 8 bases lay outside the gene matches. CDR1 is GTSNPN and CDR2 is SVGIG in the germline V gene (reference sequence). The length of the CDR3 is 15 residues. CDR3 residues: CAWSRLGTANSPLHF. The CDR3 DNA sequence: TGTGCCTGGAGTCGGTTGGGGACAGCCAATTCACCCCTCCACTTT.